Sequencing of this T cell receptor (beta chain) was carried out in a study of T cells in Graves' hyperthyroidism and ophthalmopathy. Overall study results and limits: Through a model of 13 V-J features, ophthalmopathy was separated from stable hyperthyroidism. Median prediction lead before ophthalmopathy onset was about 6.3 months with the model.

As to this clonotype: Its cognate antigen is unknown.

Among ophthalmopathy patients, the Clinical Activity Score reached at least 3, the NOSPECS grade reached at least 4, and duration remained under 3 months. Together with thyroid ultrasound, orbital computed tomography, serum thyroxine and TRAb, clinical symptoms were used for diagnoses. TCR beta CDR3 regions were amplified from RNA transcripts. The TCR CDR3 first-round RT-PCR relied on the HTBI primer set. TCRdb reprocessed the multiplex PCR reads with MiXCR, giving one entry per CDR3 protein. The table has about 480,000 distinct CDR3 sequences, around a quarter seen once. CDR3 length: 13 amino acids. Trimming stripped 2 bases from V and 5 bases from J, with 9 bases between.

Sequenced: blood. The TCR sequence derives from a woman aged 25-40 years with Graves' ophthalmopathy. This sequence joins TRBV12-3 or TRBV12-4 and TRBJ1-2; D unresolved. CDR3 in amino acids: CASSLSISYGYTF. The CDR3 nucleotides read TGTGCCAGCAGTTTATCCATCAGTTATGGCTACACCTTC.